The rows below give T cell receptor beta chains drawn from one sample of a study of vaccination effects on CD4 cells after COVID-19. Clones were read by immunoSEQ multiplex PCR, and TCRdb kept only the in-frame ones, dropping some. The table shows approximately 31,000 clones, with roughly 81% occurring only once. Their cognate antigens are unknown. Sequencing was performed on CD4+ T cells from PBMCs cultured without peptide, taken after COVID-19 vaccination. These receptors were obtained from a human donor who received a COVID-19 vaccine. Each CDR3 is given with its conserved first and last residue. D genes are given only for firm matches. Clone size appears in some rows only: once, few, many, or a class for an expanded clone.

>TRBJ1-3|TRBD1|TRBV4-1|NA
CASSQPTGGAGNTIYF
TGCGCCAGCAGCCAACCGACAGGGGGCGCCGGAAACACCATATATTTT
>TRBJ2-3|TRBD2|TRBV5-1|few
CASSLVAGARTDTQYF
TGCGCCAGCAGCTTGGTAGCGGGAGCCCGCACAGATACGCAGTATTTT
>TRBJ2-2|NA|TRBV19|NA
CASIDPTGELFF
TGTGCCAGTATAGACCCTACCGGGGAGCTGTTTTTT
>TRBJ1-4|NA|TRBV5-4|NA
CASSADSLKKLFF
TGTGCCAGCAGCGCGGACAGCTTGAAAAAACTGTTTTTT
>TRBJ1-2|NA|TRBV5-1|NA
CASSDGPGGYTF
TGCGCCAGCAGCGATGGCCCGGGGGGCTACACCTTC
>TRBJ2-7|TRBD2|TRBV27|NA
CASSLRTSGGFSYEQYF
TGTGCCAGCAGTCTCCGGACTAGCGGGGGGTTCTCCTACGAGCAGTACTTC
>TRBJ1-1|NA|TRBV18|NA
CASSPGIKGGDTEAFF
TGTGCCAGCTCACCGGGAATAAAGGGGGGTGACACTGAAGCTTTCTTT
>TRBJ2-7|TRBD1|TRBV19|NA
CASSTGTGGTYEQYF
TGTGCCAGTTCTACAGGGACAGGGGGGACCTACGAGCAGTACTTC
>TRBJ2-7|NA|TRBV12-1|NA
CASSFVAYEQYF
TGTGCCAGCAGCTTTGTTGCGTACGAGCAGTACTTC
>TRBJ1-4|NA|TRBV6-6|NA
CSTGRDGKLFF
TGTAGCACTGGACGAGATGGAAAACTGTTTTTT
>TRBJ1-1|NA|TRBV7-9|once
CASSLKVAEAFF
TGTGCCAGCAGCTTAAAAGTGGCCGAAGCTTTCTTT
>TRBJ2-5|TRBD2|TRBV3-1/TRBV3-2|NA
CASSRGSGGTQETQYF
TGTGCCAGCAGCCGCGGTAGCGGGGGGACCCAAGAGACCCAGTACTTC
>TRBJ2-7|TRBD1|TRBV6-5|once
CAPSPGQWTYEQYF
TGTGCCCCAAGCCCGGGACAGTGGACCTACGAGCAGTACTTC
>TRBJ2-1|TRBD2|TRBV2|NA
CASSGLAGYNEQFF
TGTGCCAGCTCGGGACTAGCGGGGTACAATGAGCAGTTCTTC
>TRBJ2-3|NA|TRBV5-6|once
CASSFLNTQYF
TGTGCCAGCAGCTTCTTGAATACGCAGTATTTT
>TRBJ2-1|NA|TRBV4-3|NA
CASSQDSSSYNEQFF
TGCGCCAGCAGCCAAGACAGCAGCTCCTACAATGAGCAGTTCTTC
>TRBJ1-2|NA|TRBV5-1|NA
CASALGLTDYGYTF
TGCGCCAGCGCGTTGGGACTCACGGACTATGGCTACACCTTC
>TRBJ1-2|TRBD1|TRBV3-1/TRBV3-2|NA
CASSPSGGTRGVYTF
TGTGCCAGCAGCCCTTCAGGGGGGACAAGAGGGGTTTACACCTTC
>TRBJ2-5|NA|TRBV7-9|NA
CASSRAETQYF
TGTGCCAGCAGCCGGGCGGAGACCCAGTACTTC
>TRBJ1-1|NA|TRBV29-1|NA
CSAWVRANTEAFF
TGCAGCGCGTGGGTTAGGGCGAACACTGAAGCTTTCTTT
>TRBJ2-4|NA|TRBV7-2|NA
CASSLQFQHIQYF
TGTGCCAGCAGCTTACAGTTTCAGCACATTCAGTACTTC
>TRBJ2-1|NA|TRBV10-3|NA
CAISEVGNEQFF
TGTGCCATCAGTGAGGTCGGCAATGAGCAGTTCTTC
>TRBJ1-2|TRBD1|TRBV4-1|NA
CASSQGQGAHYGYTF
TGCGCCAGCAGCCAAGGACAGGGGGCCCACTATGGCTACACCTTC
>TRBJ2-2|TRBD1|TRBV7-2|NA
CASSPGQTNTGELFF
TGTGCCAGCAGCCCGGGACAGACGAACACCGGGGAGCTGTTTTTT
>TRBJ1-2|NA|TRBV6-2/TRBV6-3|NA
CASSHNLRDAYGYTF
TGTGCCAGCAGTCATAACCTCCGGGACGCCTATGGCTACACCTTC
>TRBJ2-7|NA|TRBV20-1|NA
CSAHSGYEQYF
TGCAGTGCTCACAGCGGTTACGAGCAGTACTTC
>TRBJ2-3|TRBD1|TRBV4-2|NA
CASSQDPTGGTDTQYF
TGTGCCAGCAGCCAAGACCCGACAGGGGGCACAGATACGCAGTATTTT
>TRBJ2-7|TRBD2|TRBV2|few
CASSEVSGGLAGPHSYEQYF
TGTGCCAGCAGTGAGGTGAGTGGGGGACTAGCGGGTCCACACTCCTACGAGCAGTACTTC
>TRBJ2-7|TRBD1|TRBV7-9|NA
CASSPTGIHEQYF
TGTGCCAGCAGCCCGACAGGGATCCACGAGCAGTACTTC
>TRBJ1-5|NA|TRBV10-3|NA
CAISEGLHGNQPQHF
TGTGCCATCAGTGAGGGACTGCATGGCAATCAGCCCCAGCATTTT
>TRBJ1-1|TRBD1|TRBV5-1|once
CASSLTPPGGGTEAFF
TGCGCCAGCAGCCTCACCCCCCCAGGGGGCGGCACTGAAGCTTTCTTT
>TRBJ2-1|NA|TRBV7-8|NA
CASSGAVGEQFF
TGTGCCAGCTCCGGGGCCGTGGGGGAGCAGTTCTTC
>TRBJ1-1|NA|TRBV30|NA
CAWSVGPMGTEAFF
TGTGCCTGGAGTGTAGGGCCCATGGGGACTGAAGCTTTCTTT